This is a list of T cell receptor beta chains from one sample in a study of blood T cell repertoires in COVID-19. Data came from immunoSEQ multiplex PCR; TCRdb stores just in-frame clones and leaves some out. The sample lists 20,000 or so clones, around 92% occurring once. Sequences were obtained from peripheral blood. The source is a human donor in a cohort sampled during active COVID-19. Both conserved end residues are part of each CDR3. D genes are given only for firm matches. Expanded clones are given a class, and other clones once, few, many or no size at all.

V	size	D	J	CDR3	DNA
TRBV18	-	-	TRBJ2-6	CASSPEGGTGANVLTF	TGTGCCAGCTCACCAGAGGGGGGGACTGGGGCCAACGTCCTGACTTTC
TRBV11-3	-	TRBD2	TRBJ2-7	CASGGTSAYYEQYF	TGTGCCAGCGGTGGGACTAGCGCTTACTACGAGCAGTACTTC
TRBV5-6	-	TRBD1	TRBJ1-6	CASSLGQGTSPLHF	TGTGCCAGCAGCTTGGGACAGGGGACATCACCCCTCCACTTT
TRBV19	-	-	TRBJ2-6	CAAGSVYGANVLTF	TGTGCCGCGGGGTCCGTCTATGGGGCCAACGTCCTGACTTTC
TRBV7-8	-	-	TRBJ1-2	CASSPNRDYGYTF	TGTGCCAGCAGCCCAAACAGGGACTATGGCTACACCTTC
TRBV7-9	-	-	TRBJ1-1	CASSLVQGITEAFF	TGTGCCAGCAGCTTAGTGCAGGGTATCACTGAAGCTTTCTTT
TRBV11-2	-	-	TRBJ2-1	CASSLGGRGEQFF	TGTGCCAGCAGCTTGGGTGGGAGAGGGGAGCAGTTCTTC
TRBV18	-	-	TRBJ1-5	CASSVTLSSNQPQHF	TGTGCCAGCTCAGTGACATTAAGTAGCAATCAGCCCCAGCATTTT
TRBV4-1	-	TRBD1	TRBJ2-7	CASSQDIGTGTYEQYF	TGCGCCAGCAGCCAAGATATCGGGACAGGGACCTACGAGCAGTACTTC
TRBV28	-	-	TRBJ2-7	CASSLSGEQYF	TGTGCCAGCAGTTTATCCGGCGAGCAGTACTTC
TRBV2	-	-	TRBJ2-7	CASSDWTSYEQYF	TGTGCCAGCAGTGATTGGACATCCTACGAGCAGTACTTC
TRBV5-1	-	-	TRBJ2-7	CASSFFTAAGYEQYF	TGCGCCAGCAGCTTTTTTACAGCCGCGGGCTACGAGCAGTACTTC
TRBV14	-	TRBD2	TRBJ2-7	CASSHPRGDQYF	TGTGCCAGCAGCCACCCACGGGGGGATCAGTACTTC
TRBV7-9	-	-	TRBJ2-1	CASSSLVDSYNEQFF	TGTGCCAGCAGCTCGCTTGTCGACAGTTACAATGAGCAGTTCTTC
TRBV28	-	TRBD1	TRBJ2-7	CASSGNRGLSSYEQYF	TGTGCCAGCAGCGGAAACAGGGGGCTTAGCTCCTACGAGCAGTACTTC
TRBV5-4	-	-	TRBJ2-5	CASSLKGGTQYF	TGTGCCAGCAGCTTGAAGGGAGGGACCCAGTACTTC
TRBV6-1	-	TRBD2	TRBJ2-2	CASSEASGSTGELFF	TGTGCCAGCAGTGAAGCTAGCGGGAGCACCGGGGAGCTGTTTTTT
TRBV6-1	-	-	TRBJ2-7	CASSEGAGIRSYEQYF	TGTGCCAGCAGTGAAGGCGCGGGGATACGTTCCTACGAGCAGTACTTC
TRBV7-9	-	-	TRBJ1-4	CASSLGFRGLNEKLFF	TGTGCCAGCAGCTTAGGGTTTAGGGGACTTAATGAAAAACTGTTTTTT
TRBV7-2	-	-	TRBJ1-1	CASSSPGRNTEAFF	TGTGCCAGCAGCTCCCCCGGTAGGAACACTGAAGCTTTCTTT
TRBV28	-	-	TRBJ2-3	CASRSYLGSRADTQYF	TGTGCCAGCAGGTCCTACCTCGGGAGTAGGGCAGATACGCAGTATTTT
TRBV6-5	-	-	TRBJ2-7	CASSYSAQPYEQYF	TGTGCCAGCAGTTACTCGGCTCAACCCTACGAGCAGTACTTC
TRBV18	-	TRBD1	TRBJ2-7	CASSPYQGDPYEQYF	TGTGCCAGCTCACCATATCAGGGGGACCCCTACGAGCAGTACTTC
TRBV3-1/TRBV3-2	-	-	TRBJ2-7	CASSPRYLTYEQYF	TGTGCCAGCAGCCCCAGGTATTTGACCTACGAGCAGTACTTC
TRBV2	few	-	TRBJ2-7	CASRIGQSQQYF	TGTGCCAGCAGGATTGGACAGTCACAGCAGTACTTC
TRBV27	-	-	TRBJ2-5	CASRRETQYF	TGTGCCAGCAGGCGGGAGACCCAGTACTTC
TRBV7-9	-	-	TRBJ2-7	CASSERFYEQYF	TGTGCCAGCAGCGAGAGGTTCTACGAGCAGTACTTC
TRBV5-6	-	-	TRBJ1-4	CASSIQGIRGKLFF	TGTGCCAGCAGCATACAGGGTATACGGGGAAAACTGTTTTTT
TRBV5-6	-	-	TRBJ2-5	CASSRGSGRFGETQYF	TGTGCCAGCAGCCGCGGTTCGGGGAGATTCGGAGAGACCCAGTACTTC
TRBV7-9	-	TRBD1	TRBJ2-2	CASNGQATGELFF	TGTGCCAGCAATGGACAGGCCACCGGGGAGCTGTTTTTT
TRBV7-9	-	-	TRBJ1-5	CASSLAQGGQPQHF	TGTGCCAGCAGCTTAGCCCAGGGTGGTCAGCCCCAGCATTTT
TRBV5-1	-	TRBD1	TRBJ2-5	CASSLTGGDHEETQYF	TGCGCCAGCAGCTTGACAGGGGGCGATCATGAGGAGACCCAGTACTTC
TRBV20-1	-	-	TRBJ1-1	CSARGLSEAFF	TGCAGTGCTAGAGGACTTTCCGAAGCTTTCTTT
TRBV7-9	-	TRBD1	TRBJ1-6	CASSLARGQGGISPLHF	TGTGCCAGCAGCTTAGCGCGGGGACAGGGTGGCATTTCACCCCTCCACTTT
TRBV4-1	-	TRBD1	TRBJ2-7	CASSQDFGQGYEQYF	TGCGCCAGCAGCCAAGATTTTGGACAGGGTTACGAGCAGTACTTC
TRBV28	-	-	TRBJ1-1	CASNLYPGERNTEAFF	TGTGCCAGCAACCTCTACCCAGGGGAGAGAAACACTGAAGCTTTCTTT
TRBV27	-	-	TRBJ1-1	CASSFITGITEAFF	TGTGCCAGCAGTTTTATCACAGGGATCACTGAAGCTTTCTTT
TRBV14	-	-	TRBJ1-5	CASSPHHGNNQPQHF	TGTGCCAGCAGCCCCCACCACGGGAACAATCAGCCCCAGCATTTT
TRBV12-3/TRBV12-4	-	-	TRBJ1-1	CASSPQWNTEAFF	TGTGCCAGCAGTCCCCAGTGGAACACTGAAGCTTTCTTT
TRBV7-2	-	-	TRBJ2-1	CASSPEGLAAYNEQFF	TGTGCCAGCAGCCCCGAAGGGTTAGCGGCCTACAATGAGCAGTTCTTC
TRBV7-2	-	TRBD2	TRBJ2-7	CASSVTSTGLAVHEQYF	TGTGCCAGCAGCGTCACCTCGACGGGACTAGCGGTACACGAGCAGTACTTC